Presented here are 20 T cell receptor beta chains from one specimen sequenced in a study of read filtering for tumor transcriptome and immune sequencing. Molecular barcoded adaptors covering alpha/delta and beta/gamma chains were used on approximately 400 ng RNA. Using its own MiXCR run on the reads, TCRdb lists one record per CDR3 protein. The table shows 35,000 to 40,000 distinct CDR3 sequences, with around 15% occurring only once. Input material: a population of CD138-negative cells sorted from bone marrow. These TCRs come from a donor aged 40 or over with multiple myeloma.

There are many counts of this clonotype. V usage is TRBV7-2 and J usage is TRBJ1-1; weak D call: TRBD1 (5 bases). V was clipped by 1 base and J by 3 bases, with 9 bases between them. The germline V gene has CDR1 SGHTA and CDR2 FQGNSA. This CDR3 contains 14 residues. CDR3 residues: CASSLVQGDTEAFF. The CDR3 DNA reads TGTGCCAGCAGCTTAGTCCAGGGTGACACTGAAGCTTTCTTT.

This clonotype was found many times. The V gene is TRBV18, the J gene TRBJ2-1, with 11 bases aligning to TRBD2. CDR3 length: 14 residues. CDR1 and CDR2 (germline): KGHSH, LQKENI. The junction had 6 bases not matched to a gene; V was cut back by 7 bases and J by 7 bases. This chain's CDR3 is CASFSGGAMNEQFF. The CDR3 bases are TGTGCCAGCTTTAGCGGGGGGGCAATGAATGAGCAGTTCTTC.

This clonotype was seen a handful of times. V and J are TRBV7-9 and TRBJ2-7, with a weak D call TRBD1 (5 bases). The V end was cut by 2 bases, the J end by 2 bases, with 10 bases between. The CDR3 runs to 14 residues. Per the germline V gene, CDR1 is SEHNR and CDR2 is FQNEAQ (reference sequence). CDR3: CASSLSAGTYEQYF. CDR3 nucleotide sequence: TGTGCCAGCAGCTTAAGCGCAGGGACCTACGAGCAGTACTTC.

The V gene is TRBV7-6, the J gene TRBJ2-1, with 7 nucleotides matching TRBD2. The germline V gene has CDR1 SGHVS and CDR2 FNYEAQ. The CDR3 totals 14 residues. After removal of 5 bases from V and 8 bases from J, the junction contained 9 bases not matched to a gene. The CDR3 loop reads CASSLGTTGDEQFF. The CDR3 bases are TGTGCCAGCAGCCTGGGGACTACTGGCGATGAGCAGTTCTTC.

This clonotype was counted ten times or more. This rearrangement joins TRBV9 to TRBJ1-3; TRBD1 matches 9 bases. The length of the CDR3 is 16 residues. V shed 4 bases, J shed 3 bases, and the junction held 8 bases outside the gene matches. From germline, CDR1 is SGDLS and CDR2 YYNGEE. DNA of the CDR3: TGTGCCAGCAGCACCTGGACAGGGGACTATGGAAACACCATATATTTT. Translated: CASSTWTGDYGNTIYF.

This clonotype is judged medium-sized (0.01 to 0.1%). The chain has TRBV5-8 and TRBJ2-1; 8 bases map to TRBD1. CDR3 length equals 17 residues. From germline, CDR1 is SGHTS and CDR2 YDEGEE. Losses at the gene ends were 3 bases for V and 7 bases for J; bases not matched to a gene: 15. CDR3 sequence (DNA): TGTGCCAGCAGCTCACCCCTCTCCAGGGGGCGAGGTAATGAGCAGTTCTTC. This sequence encodes CASSSPLSRGRGNEQFF.

This clonotype has a handful of counts. This may be a read error, as it is one base from a much larger clone. The chain joins TRBV12-3 or TRBV12-4 to TRBJ2-2, with D possibly being TRBD2 (5 bases). The CDR3 covers 12 residues. Written as DNA, the CDR3 is TGTGCCAGCAGGAGGTACACCGGGGAGCTGGTTTTT. This sequence encodes CASRRYTGELVF.

Note on this clonotype: This clone may be a read error of a much larger clone one base away. The chain has TRBV20-1 and TRBJ1-4; perhaps TRBD1 as D (6 bases). This CDR3 contains 14 residues. V was cut by 6 bases and J by 5 bases, with 16 bases left in between. Germline V gene data show CDR1 as DFQATT and CDR2 as SNEGSKA (reference sequence). The CDR3 loop reads CSASDRTENEKLFF. CDR3 coding DNA: TGCAGTGCGTCCGACAGGACAGAGAATGAAAAACTGTTTTTT.

In this sample, this clonotype turned up many times. The chain employs TRBV10-2 and TRBJ1-6; D not resolved. Trimming pared 0 bases from V and 0 bases from J, leaving 15 bases between. The CDR3 covers 19 residues. Germline lookup yields CDR1 WSHSY and CDR2 SAAADI. This CDR3 is CASSESVFVGSSYNSPLHF. CDR3 bases: TGCGCCAGCAGTGAGTCGGTTTTCGTGGGGAGCTCCTATAATTCACCCCTCCACTTT.

This clonotype came up many times. V gene TRBV20-1 combines with J gene TRBJ1-1; a possible D gene is TRBD1 (5 bases). From germline, CDR1 is DFQATT and CDR2 SNEGSKA (reference sequence). CDR3 length: 13 amino acids. V was trimmed by 1 base and J by 3 bases, leaving 9 bases between them. The CDR3 nucleotides are TGCAGTGCTAGAGCTCAGGGAGACACTGAAGCTTTCTTT. It specifies CSARAQGDTEAFF.

This clonotype has ten or more counts. The gene calls are TRBV28 and TRBJ2-7, with unresolved D. V was shortened by 2 bases and J by 6 bases, with 8 bases between the two germline ends. The length of the CDR3 is 12 residues. Germline CDR1 reads MDHEN; CDR2 reads SYDVKM. In DNA, the CDR3 is TGTGCCAGCAGTTTAGGGGTCCGCGAGCAGTACTTC. It encodes CASSLGVREQYF.

This clonotype came up many times. The chain joins TRBV7-9 to TRBJ2-5; 10 nucleotides match TRBD1. Germline V gene data show CDR1 as SEHNR and CDR2 as FQNEAQ (reference sequence). Trimming removed 4 bases from V and 6 bases from J; junction bases left unmatched: 8. This CDR3 has 15 amino acids. Written as DNA, the CDR3 is TGTGCCAGCAGCTCGTCCCGGGACAGGGGTCAGACCCAGTACTTC. It is translated as CASSSSRDRGQTQYF.

This clonotype was recorded at least ten times. The rearrangement uses TRBV20-1 and TRBJ2-2, with 8 bases that match TRBD2. The V gene's germline CDR1 is DFQATT and CDR2 SNEGSKA (reference sequence). With 0 bases clipped from V and 2 bases from J, the junction kept 5 bases outside the gene matches. CDR3 length equals 16 residues. CDR3 DNA sequence: TGCAGTGCTAGAGATAAAAGCGGGGGCAACACCGGGGAGCTGTTTTTT. It yields the protein CSARDKSGGNTGELFF.

The table lists this clonotype with many counts. The chain is built from TRBV9 and TRBJ1-1, with D unresolved. This CDR3 is 13 amino acids long. Trimming removed 3 bases from V and 5 bases from J, with 11 bases in between. CDR1 and CDR2 from the germline V gene are SGDLS and YYNGEE. The CDR3 loop reads CASSAETWTEAFF. CDR3 DNA sequence: TGTGCCAGCAGCGCCGAGACGTGGACTGAAGCTTTCTTT. The complete variable domain, with remaining parts taken from reference TRBV9 and TRBJ1-1, reads DSGVTQTPKHLITATGQRVTLRCSPRSGDLSVYWYQQSLDQGLQFLIQYYNGEERAKGNILERFSAQQFPDLHSELNLSSLELGDSALYFCASSAETWTEAFFGQGTRLTVV.

This clonotype was seen at least ten times. The gene calls are TRBV9 and TRBJ2-1; D perhaps matches TRBD2 (5 bases). The CDR3 has 15 amino acids. Germline V gives CDR1 SGDLS, CDR2 YYNGEE. Trimming took off 1 base at V and 1 base at J, with 9 bases between the two ends. This CDR3 is CASSVRGLSYNEQFF. In DNA form, the CDR3 reads TGTGCCAGCAGCGTAAGAGGGCTTTCCTACAATGAGCAGTTCTTC.

This clonotype was recorded many times. The chain recombines TRBV5-4 with TRBJ2-1; 9 bases match TRBD2. In germline, CDR1 is SGHNT, CDR2 YYREEE (reference sequence). V shed 0 bases, J shed 7 bases, and the junction held 8 bases outside the gene matches. The CDR3 has 16 residues. CDR3 in amino acids: CASSLGGGGAKNEQFF. For the CDR3, the DNA is TGTGCCAGCAGCTTGGGTGGCGGGGGGGCTAAGAATGAGCAGTTCTTC.

This clonotype was detected ten times or more. The genes are TRBV7-9 and TRBJ1-1; the D gene is possibly TRBD1 (6 bases). The CDR3 is made up of 15 amino acids. V gave up 1 base and J gave up 4 bases, with 13 bases separating them. In germline, CDR1 is SEHNR, CDR2 FQNEAQ (reference sequence). CDR3 bases: TGTGCCAGCAGCTTAGTTCGGGGGCCGAGCACTGAAGCTTTCTTT. Its translation: CASSLVRGPSTEAFF.

This clonotype was detected many times. V usage is TRBV19 and J usage is TRBJ2-2, with D maybe TRBD1 (6 bases). The germline V gene has CDR1 LNHDA and CDR2 SQIVND (reference sequence). Deletions cut 11 bases from V and 5 bases from J, with 12 bases between. This CDR3 has 12 residues. Here the CDR3 DNA reads TGTGCCGTCGGGACAATTACCGGGGAGCTGTTTTTT. This encodes CAVGTITGELFF.

This clonotype has a handful of counts. A single base is all that separates this from a far larger clone, so a read error is likely. CDR3 sequence reads: CAGSDKRHQETQYF. CDR3 coding DNA: TGTGCCGGCAGCGACAAACGTCACCAAGAGACCCAGTACTTC. The chain has TRBV7-9 and TRBJ2-5; D gene ambiguous. CDR3 size: 14 residues. Germline CDR1 reads SEHNR; CDR2 reads FQNEAQ (reference sequence).

In its sample, this clonotype was seen a few times. With a much larger clone just one base away, this may be a read error. J is TRBJ2-1 and V is TRBV7-9; D unclear. The CDR3 has 14 amino acids. Germline loops: CDR1 SEHNR, CDR2 FQNEAQ (reference sequence). The CDR3 sequence is CASSSQASYNGQFF. CDR3 in DNA: TGTGCCAGCAGCTCTCAGGCGTCCTACAATGGGCAGTTCTTC. The full variable domain, rest sourced from reference TRBV7-9 and TRBJ2-1, is DTGVSQNPRHKITKRGQNVTFRCDPISEHNRLYWYRQTLGQGPEFLTYFQNEAQLEKSRLLSDRFSAERPKGSFSTLEIQRTEQGDSAMYLCASSSQASYNGQFFGPGTRLTVL.